One and the same sample provided the 17 T cell receptor beta chains below, sequenced in a study of control samples from healthy donors and cancer patients. Clones were read by immunoSEQ multiplex PCR, and TCRdb kept only the in-frame ones, dropping some. This table holds about 230,000 clones, more than 65% found once. Sequencing was done on a sample of PBMCs. The origin of the receptors is a woman aged 60-70 years with lung cancer.

The chain couples TRBV15 to TRBJ1-5, with 8 bases matching TRBD1. V lost 5 bases and J lost 1; bases outside the gene matches: 10. Germline V gives CDR1 LNHNV, CDR2 YYDKDF (reference sequence). The CDR3 loop spans 17 amino acids. The CDR3 sequence is CATSSGQGRVSNQPQHF. The CDR3 DNA is TGTGCCACCAGCTCAGGACAGGGAAGGGTAAGCAATCAGCCCCAGCATTTT.

The chain employs TRBV7-9 and TRBJ2-2; unclear D gene. The V end was cut by 1 base, the J end by 5 bases, with 2 bases between. The CDR3 totals 12 residues. Germline assignment: CDR1 SEHNR and CDR2 FQNEAQ (reference sequence). CDR3 nucleotide sequence: TGTGCCAGCAGCTTAGATACCGGGGAGCTGTTTTTT. Encoded protein: CASSLDTGELFF.

The chain is built from TRBV9 and TRBJ2-7; 9 positions match TRBD2. The germline gives CDR1 SGDLS, CDR2 YYNGEE. The V and J ends lost 3 bases and 7 bases, in that order; junction bases with no gene match: 2. The CDR3 runs 12 residues. For the CDR3, the DNA is TGTGCCAGCAGCGCGAGCGGGGGGGAGCAGTACTTC. Translating it yields CASSASGGEQYF.

The chain combines TRBV27 with TRBJ1-2; D is possibly TRBD1 (5 bases). The V end was cut by 5 bases, the J end by 3 bases, with 13 bases between. The CDR3 has 14 residues. CDR1 is MNHEY and CDR2 is SMNVEV in the germline V gene (reference sequence). CDR3 DNA sequence: TGTGCCAGCAGTCCACGGGTGGGGCACTATGGCTACACCTTC. This encodes CASSPRVGHYGYTF.

Here the CDR3 DNA reads TGTGCCAGCAGTTTATCGGCCCTCCGGGGGAGGGCCATCTACGAGCAGTACTTC. Its protein product is CASSLSALRGRAIYEQYF. The rearrangement joins TRBV28 to TRBJ2-7; TRBD2 aligns across 7 bases. Trimming took 1 base from V and 3 from J; bases not matched to a gene: 15. The CDR3 totals 18 residues. The germline CDR1 and CDR2 sequences are MDHEN and SYDVKM.

The chain uses TRBV9 and TRBJ2-7, with TRBD2 identical over 7 bases. The V segment lost 1 base and the J segment 3 bases; nucleotides outside the gene matches: 4. The CDR3 contains 14 residues. Germline CDR1 SGDLS, CDR2 YYNGEE. The CDR3 sequence: CASSVTGGSYEQYF. CDR3 nucleotides: TGTGCCAGCAGCGTAACCGGGGGGAGCTACGAGCAGTACTTC.

The genes are TRBV3-1 (or the pseudogene TRBV3-2) and TRBJ1-5, with TRBD1 matching 8 bases. V lost 1 base, J lost 5 bases, and 1 base stayed unmatched. Looked up from germline, CDR1 is LGHDT and CDR2 is YNNKEL (reference sequence). The CDR3 is 14 amino acids. Written as DNA, the CDR3 is TGTGCCAGCAGCCAAGCAGGGGGCCATCAGCCCCAGCATTTT. Protein product: CASSQAGGHQPQHF.

On this clone itself: Other nucleotide sequences in the sample specify the same CDR3. CDR3 region: CASSLGSYEQYF. CDR3 in DNA: TGTGCCAGCAGTTTGGGTAGCTACGAGCAGTACTTC. The V call is TRBV28, the J call TRBJ2-7; the D is unclear. Germline CDR1 reads MDHEN; CDR2 reads SYDVKM. This CDR3 comprises 12 residues. With 3 bases removed from V and 3 bases from J, the gap between germline ends came to 6 bases.

The V gene is TRBV6-2 or TRBV6-3, the J gene TRBJ2-1; 10 bases are shared with TRBD2. V trimming: 6 bases; J trimming: 7 bases; junction bases outside the gene matches: 12. CDR3 size: 16 residues. Germline V CDR1 and CDR2: MNHEY, SVGEGT. In DNA form, the CDR3 reads TGTGCCAGCAGGTACCTGATTAGCGGGGGGATTAATGAGCAGTTCTTC. Protein: CASRYLISGGINEQFF.

The chain links TRBV2 to TRBJ1-4, with a tentative D call TRBD1 (5 bases). Per the germline V gene, CDR1 is SNHLY and CDR2 is FYNNEI. V lost 5 bases, J lost 9 bases, and 13 bases lay in between. The CDR3 contains 13 residues. The chain's CDR3 is CASSYSGAQKLFF. The DNA for the CDR3 is TGTGCCAGCAGTTACTCCGGGGCCCAAAAACTGTTTTTT.

This clone occurred a few times. The chain has TRBV19 and TRBJ2-2, with TRBD1 matching over 9 bases. V was pared by 3 bases and J by 4 bases, with 3 bases of the junction left unmatched. CDR1 is LNHDA and CDR2 is SQIVND in the germline V gene (reference sequence). The CDR3 sequence is 15 residues long. The CDR3 is CASSMGQGFTGELFF. CDR3 nucleotides: TGTGCCAGTAGTATGGGACAGGGTTTCACCGGGGAGCTGTTTTTT.

This chain links TRBV19 with TRBJ2-7; 10 nucleotides line up with TRBD1. The trim removed 4 bases at V and 5 bases at J, leaving 5 bases unmatched. This CDR3 is built from 14 residues. CDR1 is LNHDA, CDR2 SQIVND, per germline (reference sequence). The chain's CDR3 is CASSTGQGRDEQYF. Here the CDR3 DNA reads TGTGCCAGTAGTACGGGACAGGGGCGGGACGAGCAGTACTTC.

This sequence joins TRBV7-2 and TRBJ1-2; D not certain. The CDR3 contains 15 residues. Germline V gene sequence: CDR1 SGHTA, CDR2 FQGNSA. V was clipped by 5 bases and J by 4 bases, with 17 bases between them. The CDR3 DNA reads TGTGCCAGCAGCCCCCATAATGGGCAGACCTATGGCTACACCTTC. The encoded protein is CASSPHNGQTYGYTF.

This chain uses TRBV19 with TRBJ2-3; D is uncertain. V lost 6 bases to trimming and J lost 4 bases, with 17 bases between them. Germline values: CDR1 LNHDA, CDR2 SQIVND (reference sequence). This CDR3 contains 15 residues. CDR3 protein: CASSHPSSQADTQYF. CDR3 sequence (DNA): TGTGCCAGTAGCCATCCCTCAAGTCAAGCAGATACGCAGTATTTT.

The chain couples TRBV28 to TRBJ2-1; the match to TRBD2 covers 8 bases. This CDR3 contains 15 residues. V gave up 2 bases and J gave up 8 bases; unmatched junction bases: 8. Germline assignment: CDR1 MDHEN and CDR2 SYDVKM. In DNA, the CDR3 is TGTGCCAGCAGTTTACAAGGTAGCGGGACTCATGAGCAGTTCTTC. Translated: CASSLQGSGTHEQFF.

This sequence joins TRBV28 and TRBJ1-2; D remains unclear. The CDR3 has 16 residues. Germline CDR1 MDHEN, CDR2 SYDVKM. V lost 1 base, J lost 2 bases, and 14 bases lay in between. In nucleotides, the CDR3 is TGTGCCAGCAGTTTATCGGCTAACAGTCTAAACTATGGCTACACCTTC. Amino acids: CASSLSANSLNYGYTF.

The gene calls are TRBV28 and TRBJ2-3, with 8 bases aligning to TRBD2. V lost 6 bases to trimming and J lost 4 bases; unmatched junction nucleotides: 15. The CDR3 sequence is 17 residues long. From germline, CDR1 is MDHEN and CDR2 SYDVKM. CDR3 amino acids: CASRTPTERESPDTQYF. The CDR3 DNA reads TGTGCCAGCAGGACACCAACCGAGCGGGAGAGCCCAGATACGCAGTATTTT.